This T cell receptor (beta chain) originates from a study of identical twins. Concerning this clonotype: Its antigen remains unknown.

V lost 7 bases, J lost 3 bases, and 15 bases lay in between. Germline V gives CDR1 MDHEN, CDR2 SYDVKM. This CDR3 has 14 amino acids. Study-wide findings and caveats: There is a chance that invariant MAIT and iNKT cells partially muddied zero-insertion analyses. Abundant cord blood beta clonotypes carried fewer insertions; memory repertoires showed none.

Unique molecular identifiers were present on cDNA, and template switching added a universal primer site. TCRdb recomputed calls from the 5' RACE reads with MiXCR, one row per CDR3 protein. The data show fewer than 550,000 distinct CDR3 sequences, roughly an eighth seen once. The data also belong to a second study, concerning yellow fever vaccine responses in identical twins.

V and J are TRBV28 and TRBJ1-1, with D perhaps TRBD1 (5 bases). The source material was CD4+ T cells sorted from blood. The source is a woman in her late teens or twenties in good health. The CDR3 here is CASTLPGWHTEAFF. CDR3 nucleotide sequence: TGTGCCAGCACTCTACCAGGGTGGCACACTGAAGCTTTCTTT.